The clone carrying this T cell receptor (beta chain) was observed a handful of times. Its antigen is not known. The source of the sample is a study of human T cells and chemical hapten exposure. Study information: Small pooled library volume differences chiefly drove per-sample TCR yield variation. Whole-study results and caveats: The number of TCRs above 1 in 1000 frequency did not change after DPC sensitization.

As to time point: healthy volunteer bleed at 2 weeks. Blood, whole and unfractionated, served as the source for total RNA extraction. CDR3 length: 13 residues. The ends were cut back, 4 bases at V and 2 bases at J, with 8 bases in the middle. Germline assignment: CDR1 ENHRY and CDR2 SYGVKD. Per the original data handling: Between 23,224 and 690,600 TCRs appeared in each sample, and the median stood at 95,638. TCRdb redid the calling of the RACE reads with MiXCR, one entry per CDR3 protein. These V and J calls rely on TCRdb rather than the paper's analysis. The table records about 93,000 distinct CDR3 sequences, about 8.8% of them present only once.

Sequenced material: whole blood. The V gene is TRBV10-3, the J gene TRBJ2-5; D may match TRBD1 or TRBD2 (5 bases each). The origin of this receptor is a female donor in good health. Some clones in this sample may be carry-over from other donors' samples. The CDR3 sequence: CAISGGAQETQYF. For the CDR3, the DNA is TGTGCCATCAGTGGAGGGGCGCAAGAGACCCAGTACTTC.